These 10 T cell receptor beta chains share one sample of origin, sequenced in a study of identical twins. TCRdb fed the 5' RACE reads into MiXCR, producing one record per CDR3 protein. The sample lists a few hundred thousand distinct CDR3 sequences; 6.5% were seen once. The data were also submitted as part of a second study, on T cells expressing NK-cell markers.

Source material: CD8+ T cells sorted from blood. These TCRs come from a woman between 18 and 29 years old in good health.

The chain uses TRBV7-9 and TRBJ1-1; D is unclear. The CDR3 runs 15 residues. Trimming removed 5 bases at V and 0 bases at J, with 13 bases between. Germline CDR1 SEHNR, CDR2 FQNEAQ (reference sequence). CDR3 in amino acids: CASSPPGSVNTEAFF. The CDR3 DNA reads TGTGCCAGCAGCCCACCTGGCAGCGTGAACACTGAAGCTTTCTTT.

This rearrangement joins TRBV15 to TRBJ1-2, with TRBD1 matching 9 bases. V shed 0 bases, J shed 5 bases, and the junction held 1 base outside the gene matches. There are 14 residues in the CDR3. From germline, CDR1 is LNHNV and CDR2 YYDKDF (reference sequence). The CDR3 region is CATSREGTGYGYTF. For the CDR3, the DNA is TGTGCCACCAGCAGAGAGGGGACAGGGTATGGCTACACCTTC.

This clonotype was seen a handful of times. The chain links TRBV4-3 to TRBJ2-1; a weak D match, TRBD2 (6 bases). This CDR3 spans 14 amino acids. Germline V CDR1 and CDR2: LGHNA, YSLEER. With 4 bases removed from V and 4 bases from J, the gap between germline ends came to 11 bases. The CDR3: CASSPGVGYNEQFF. The DNA for the CDR3 is TGCGCCAGCAGCCCGGGAGTAGGGTACAATGAGCAGTTCTTC.

The chain joins TRBV11-2 to TRBJ2-3; 9 bases align to TRBD2. CDR1 and CDR2 from the germline V gene are SGHAT and FQNNGV. Trimming took 3 bases from V and 4 from J; bases not matched to a gene: 8. The CDR3 sequence is 16 residues long. CDR3 residues: CASSFRGRAGADTQYF. The CDR3, as DNA: TGTGCCAGCAGCTTCCGCGGGAGGGCCGGGGCAGATACGCAGTATTTT. Filled out from reference TRBV11-2 and TRBJ2-3, the complete variable domain reads EAGVAQSPRYKIIEKRQSVAFWCNPISGHATLYWYQQILGQGPKLLIQFQNNGVVDDSQLPKDRFSAERLKGVDSTLKIQPAKLEDSAVYLCASSFRGRAGADTQYFGPGTRLTVL.

This clonotype occurred a few times. V and J are TRBV7-9 and TRBJ2-5; 8 bases map to TRBD1. In germline, CDR1 is SEHNR, CDR2 FQNEAQ (reference sequence). The junction had 9 bases not matched to a gene; V was cut back by 5 bases and J by 4 bases. The CDR3 loop spans 15 amino acids. This chain's CDR3 is CASSPRTGMAETQYF. In DNA form, the CDR3 reads TGTGCCAGCAGCCCGCGGACAGGGATGGCAGAGACCCAGTACTTC. The full variable domain, its missing parts supplied by reference TRBV7-9 and TRBJ2-5, is DTGVSQNPRHKITKRGQNVTFRCDPISEHNRLYWYRQTLGQGPEFLTYFQNEAQLEKSRLLSDRFSAERPKGSFSTLEIQRTEQGDSAMYLCASSPRTGMAETQYFGPGTRLLVL.

Worth noting for this clonotype: The junction differs from germline at one of its ends, possibly a read error. The rearrangement joins TRBV29-1 to TRBJ2-7, with D possibly matching TRBD2 (5 bases). CDR3 length equals 12 residues. Germline V gene data show CDR1 as SQVTM and CDR2 as ANQGSEA. The CDR3 is CSAEFGVYEQYF. For the CDR3, the DNA is TGCAGCGCTGAATTCGGGGTCTACGAGCAGTACTTC.

This chain links TRBV5-1 with TRBJ2-7; D is possibly TRBD2 (6 bases). Germline V gene sequence: CDR1 SGHRS, CDR2 YFSETQ. This CDR3 comprises 14 residues. V lost 6 bases to trimming and J lost 1 base, with 14 bases between them. The chain's CDR3 is CASTPGLASYEQYF. The CDR3 bases are TGCGCCAGCACCCCGGGACTCGCTTCCTACGAGCAGTACTTC.

Ten or more counts support this clonotype. This sequence joins TRBV7-7 and TRBJ2-1; D is unresolved. Germline-derived CDR1 and CDR2 are SSHAT and FNYEAQ (reference sequence). The length of the CDR3 is 13 residues. Trimming took 4 bases from V and 9 from J, leaving 13 bases between them. As DNA, the CDR3 is TGTGCCAGCAGCTCCAACCCTGGTTCTGAGCAGTTCTTC. Its translation is CASSSNPGSEQFF.

The chain combines TRBV9 with TRBJ1-5, with D unclear. The CDR3 runs 14 residues. V lost 0 bases to trimming and J lost 3 bases, with 7 bases between them. Germline V CDR1 and CDR2: SGDLS, YYNGEE. The CDR3 spells CASSVGGLNQPQHF. CDR3 in DNA: TGTGCCAGCAGCGTAGGAGGCCTCAATCAGCCCCAGCATTTT.

The V and J genes are TRBV5-5 and TRBJ2-2; D is possibly TRBD1 or TRBD2 (6 bases each). There are 14 residues in the CDR3. V lost 4 bases and J lost 7, with 14 bases in between. Germline V CDR1 and CDR2: SGHKS, YYEKEE (reference sequence). CDR3 coding DNA: TGTGCCAGCAGCCGGGGGCGACTCTGCGGGGAGCTGTTTTTT. It is translated as CASSRGRLCGELFF.